One T cell receptor beta chain is described in this entry. Its target is not known. One end of the junction fails to match germline, which may point to a read error. With a J-beta primer mix and a sample-barcoded 5' primer, a second PCR ran about 7 to 11 cycles. TCRdb passed the 5' RACE reads through MiXCR, listing each CDR3 protein once. The table has hundreds of thousands of distinct CDR3 sequences, 49% seen once. This sample was included in a study of blood T cells in healthy people across ages. Germline values: CDR1 SGHAT, CDR2 FQNNGV. CDR3 length: 18 residues. Study-level points and caveats: Roughly linear declines in TCR beta diversity per million T cells occurred with age. PBMCs were not sorted, which prevented a conclusive comparison of naive versus antigen-experienced cells.

Each sample gave at least 6 million isolated PBMCs. The V call is TRBV11-2, the J call TRBJ2-1, with TRBD2 matching over 11 bases. Sequencing used blood. This TCR came from a woman aged 55-70 years in good health. The CDR3 sequence: CASSSRLAGQGRANERFF. Written as DNA, the CDR3 is TGTGCCAGCAGCTCCCGACTAGCGGGACAAGGGAGGGCCAATGAGCGGTTCTTC.